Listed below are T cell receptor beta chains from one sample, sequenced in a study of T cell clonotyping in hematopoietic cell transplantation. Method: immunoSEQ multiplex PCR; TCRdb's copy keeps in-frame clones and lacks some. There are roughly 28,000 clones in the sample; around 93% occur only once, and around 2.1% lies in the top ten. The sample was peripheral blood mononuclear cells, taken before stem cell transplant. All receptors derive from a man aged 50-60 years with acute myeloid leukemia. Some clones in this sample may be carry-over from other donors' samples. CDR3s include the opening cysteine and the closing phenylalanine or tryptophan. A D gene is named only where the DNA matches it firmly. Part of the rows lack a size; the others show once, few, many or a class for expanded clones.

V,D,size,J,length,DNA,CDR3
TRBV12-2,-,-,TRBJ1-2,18,TGTGCAAGTCGCTCTATCCGGGACAGGGGGAGAACCCCCTATGGCTACACCTTC,CASRSIRDRGRTPYGYTF
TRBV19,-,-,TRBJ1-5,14,TGTGCCAGTAGTACCCGACAGGCCAATCAGCCCCAGCATTTT,CASSTRQANQPQHF
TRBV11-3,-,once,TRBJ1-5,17,TGTGCCAGCAGCTTAGGGGCAGGGTCTTTTAGCAATCAGCCCCAGCATTTT,CASSLGAGSFSNQPQHF
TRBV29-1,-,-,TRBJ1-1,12,TGCAGCGTTGATGCGAAGCCCACTGAAGCTTTCTTT,CSVDAKPTEAFF
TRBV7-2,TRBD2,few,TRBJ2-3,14,TGTGCCAGCAGCTTCCTGGGACTAACAGATACGCAGTATTTT,CASSFLGLTDTQYF
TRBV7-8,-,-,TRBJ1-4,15,TGTGCCAGCAGCTTAGGGCCGGCCTCGAGGGAAAAACTGTTTTTT,CASSLGPASREKLFF
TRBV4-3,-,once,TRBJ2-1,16,TGCGCCAGCAGCCGACAATGGCCGGGCCAATACAATGAGCAGTTCTTC,CASSRQWPGQYNEQFF
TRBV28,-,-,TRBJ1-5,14,TGTGCCAGCAGTTTTGCAGGGTACGATCAGCCCCAGCATTTT,CASSFAGYDQPQHF
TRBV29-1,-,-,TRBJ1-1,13,TGCAGCGTTGTTGAGGTTTTTGGCTCTGAAGCTTTCTTT,CSVVEVFGSEAFF
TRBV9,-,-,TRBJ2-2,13,TGTGCCAGCAGCTCCCGACTATCCGGGGAGCTGTTTTTT,CASSSRLSGELFF
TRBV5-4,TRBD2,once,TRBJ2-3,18,TGTGCCAGCAGCTTGTCTCTAGCGGGGGGACCGAGCACAGATACGCAGTATTTT,CASSLSLAGGPSTDTQYF
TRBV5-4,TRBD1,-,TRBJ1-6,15,TGTGCCAGCAGCCCCCGGACAGGGGGAAATTCACCCCTCCACTTT,CASSPRTGGNSPLHF
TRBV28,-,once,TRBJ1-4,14,TGTGCCAGCGGTCATGGGGTAACTAATGAAAAACTGTTTTTT,CASGHGVTNEKLFF
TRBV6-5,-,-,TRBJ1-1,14,TGTGCCAGCAGTTACGGGACGGTGAACACTGAAGCTTTCTTT,CASSYGTVNTEAFF
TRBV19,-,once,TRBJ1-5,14,TGTGCCAGTAGTATGCGTCTTAGCAATCAGCCCCAGCATTTT,CASSMRLSNQPQHF
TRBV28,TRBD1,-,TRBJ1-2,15,TGTGCCAGCAGCAATACAGGGGTTAATGGCTATGGCTACACCTTC,CASSNTGVNGYGYTF
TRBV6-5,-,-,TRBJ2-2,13,TGTGCCAGCAGACCCGCGAACACCGGGGAGCTGTTTTTT,CASRPANTGELFF
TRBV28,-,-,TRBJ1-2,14,TGTGCCAGCAGTAGTAGTCCTCTAAACTATGGCTACACCTTC,CASSSSPLNYGYTF
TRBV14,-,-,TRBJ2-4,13,TGTGCCAGCAGGTCAACAGGGTCAAACATTCAGTACTTC,CASRSTGSNIQYF
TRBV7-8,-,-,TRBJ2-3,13,TGTGCCAGCAGCTTAGCGAGGGCAGATACGCAGTATTTT,CASSLARADTQYF
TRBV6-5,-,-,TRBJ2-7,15,TGTGCCAGCAGTTACTCGATAACCACGAACTACGAGCAGTACTTC,CASSYSITTNYEQYF
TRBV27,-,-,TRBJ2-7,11,TGTGCCAGCAGTTCCCGATACGAGCAGTACTTC,CASSSRYEQYF
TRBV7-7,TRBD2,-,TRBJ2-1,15,TGTGCCAGCAGCTTTAGGCTAGCGGATTACAATGAGCAGTTCTTC,CASSFRLADYNEQFF
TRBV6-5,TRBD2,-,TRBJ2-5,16,TGTGCCAGCAGTTACTCGGGTAGCGGGGGGTCAGAGACCCAGTACTTC,CASSYSGSGGSETQYF
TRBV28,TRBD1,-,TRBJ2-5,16,TGTGCCAGGATAGAGGTTGGGACAGGGGGGTTAGAGACCCAGTACTTC,CARIEVGTGGLETQYF
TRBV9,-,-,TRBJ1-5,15,TGTGCCAGCAGCGTAGCTCCAGGGGCGGGTCAGCCCCAGCATTTT,CASSVAPGAGQPQHF
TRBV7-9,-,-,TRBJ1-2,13,TGTGCCAGCAGCTACGCGGGACGCTATGGCTACACCTTC,CASSYAGRYGYTF
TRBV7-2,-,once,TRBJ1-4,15,TGTGCCAGCAGCTCCCAGGGTTTGCCTAATGAAAAACTGTTTTTT,CASSSQGLPNEKLFF
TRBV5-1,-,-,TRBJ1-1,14,TGCGCCAGCAGCTTGGCCGAGAGACGGGGTGAAGCTTTCTTT,CASSLAERRGEAFF
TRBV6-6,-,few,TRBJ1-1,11,TGTGCCAGCATCGAGACATCCCAAGCTTTCTTT,CASIETSQAFF
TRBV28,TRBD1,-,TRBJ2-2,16,TGTGCCAGCAGCGAAACCGGGACAGGGATCACCGGGGAGCTGTTTTTT,CASSETGTGITGELFF
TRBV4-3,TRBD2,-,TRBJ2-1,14,TGCGCCACCAGTGGACTAGCGGGGGGGGATGAGCAGTTCTTC,CATSGLAGGDEQFF
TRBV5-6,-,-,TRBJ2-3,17,TGTGCCAGCAGCTGGGGGGACTTCTTACTTAGCACAGATACGCAGTATTTT,CASSWGDFLLSTDTQYF
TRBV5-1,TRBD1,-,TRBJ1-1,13,TGCGCCAGCAGCTTGACAGGGGTCACTGAAGCTTTCTTT,CASSLTGVTEAFF
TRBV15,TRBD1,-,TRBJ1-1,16,TGTGCCACCAGCCCCTGGGGGCAGGGGGCAGGGACTGAAGCTTTCTTT,CATSPWGQGAGTEAFF
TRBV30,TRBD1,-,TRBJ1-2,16,TGTGCCTGGAGTTTAATGTGGACAGGGCTAAACTATGGCTACACCTTC,CAWSLMWTGLNYGYTF
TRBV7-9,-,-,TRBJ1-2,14,TGTGCCAGCAGCTATACAGCGGGATCCTATGGCTACACCTTC,CASSYTAGSYGYTF
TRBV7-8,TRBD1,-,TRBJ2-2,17,TGTGCCAGCAGCTCAGCCGGGGGACAGGGGCGCACCGGGGAGCTGTTTTTT,CASSSAGGQGRTGELFF
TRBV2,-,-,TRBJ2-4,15,TGTGCCAGCATCGAGGATTTGGGATTCAAAAACATTCAGTACTTC,CASIEDLGFKNIQYF
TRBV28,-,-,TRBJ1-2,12,TGTGCCAGCAGTTTACAGTCCTATGGCTACACCTTC,CASSLQSYGYTF
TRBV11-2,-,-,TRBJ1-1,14,TGTGCCAGCAGCTCCTCGGACAGCCAGACTGAAGCTTTCTTT,CASSSSDSQTEAFF
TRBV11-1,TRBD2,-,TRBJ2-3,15,TGTGCCAGCAGCTCAACTAGCGGGGGGACAGATACGCAGTATTTT,CASSSTSGGTDTQYF
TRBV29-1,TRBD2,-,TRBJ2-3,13,TGCAGCGTTCTCTTAGCGGGTACAGATACGCAGTATTTT,CSVLLAGTDTQYF
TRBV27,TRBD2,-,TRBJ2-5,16,TGTGCCAGCAGTTTTAGGAGCGGGGGGGCCCAAGAGACCCAGTACTTC,CASSFRSGGAQETQYF
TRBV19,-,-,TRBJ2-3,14,TGTGCCAGTAGTATTCTGGGAAGCACAGATACGCAGTATTTT,CASSILGSTDTQYF
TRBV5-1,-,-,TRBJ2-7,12,TGCGCCAGCAGCTTGGTAGGGAGGGAGCAGTACTTC,CASSLVGREQYF